A single sample is the source of the 25 T cell receptor beta chains below, sequenced in a study of long-term antiretroviral therapy in people with HIV. With survey level as its setting, the immunoSEQ assay was v3.0. The data were produced by immunoSEQ multiplex PCR, yet TCRdb's version contains in-frame clones alone and is incomplete. The sample has more than 15,000 clones, 90% to 95% seen once; the top ten hold about 4.5%. Sequenced here: unsorted PBMCs, sampled 6.4 years after starting antiretroviral therapy. The receptors come from a woman in her fifties or sixties with HIV.

The chain has TRBV2 and TRBJ2-5; TRBD1 matches at 8 bases. Unmatched junction bases numbered 6, after V lost 5 bases and J lost 4 bases. The CDR3 has 14 amino acids. Germline V gene data show CDR1 as SNHLY and CDR2 as FYNNEI. CDR3 protein: CASSIIQGGETQYF. CDR3 bases: TGTGCCAGCAGTATTATACAGGGGGGAGAGACCCAGTACTTC.

J is TRBJ2-7 and V is TRBV6-6; D call uncertain. The CDR3 is made up of 14 amino acids. V was trimmed by 0 bases and J by 2 bases, leaving 8 bases between them. Per germline, CDR1 MNHNY and CDR2 SVGAGI (reference sequence). CDR3 sequence: CASSYSLATYEQYF. CDR3 nucleotides: TGTGCCAGCAGTTACTCTCTCGCCACCTACGAGCAGTACTTC.

The V call is TRBV7-2, the J call TRBJ2-3; D unresolved. This CDR3 contains 14 residues. Deletions cut 5 bases from V and 3 bases from J, with 12 bases between. In germline, CDR1 is SGHTA, CDR2 FQGNSA. As DNA, the CDR3 is TGTGCCAGCAGCCCCTACCTAGAGACAGATACGCAGTATTTT. As protein: CASSPYLETDTQYF.

This chain connects TRBV7-6 to TRBJ2-5, with D possibly matching TRBD1 (6 bases). The CDR3 has 16 residues. In germline, CDR1 is SGHVS, CDR2 FNYEAQ. Trimming removed 5 bases at V and 3 bases at J, with 19 bases between. CDR3 sequence: CASSPWGPTEEETQYF. CDR3 coding DNA: TGTGCCAGCAGCCCTTGGGGGCCCACGGAGGAAGAGACCCAGTACTTC.

The rearrangement uses TRBV7-2 and TRBJ2-1; TRBD2 matches 9 bases. CDR3 size: 15 residues. V was clipped by 2 bases and J by 9 bases; unmatched bases: 8. Germline assignment: CDR1 SGHTA and CDR2 FQGNSA. For the CDR3, the DNA is TGTGCCAGCAGCTTACTGGCTAGCGGGATTGTTGAGCAGTTCTTC. It codes for CASSLLASGIVEQFF. Based on the CDR3 plus reference TRBV7-2 and TRBJ2-1, the full variable domain is GAGVSQSPSNKVTEKGKDVELRCDPISGHTALYWYRQSLGQGLEFLIYFQGNSAPDKSGLPSDRFSAERTGGSVSTLTIQRTQQEDSAVYLCASSLLASGIVEQFFGPGTRLTVL.

The chain joins TRBV9 to TRBJ2-2; the match to TRBD2 covers 11 bases. Losses at the gene ends were 4 bases for V and 4 bases for J; bases not matched to a gene: 12. CDR1 is SGDLS and CDR2 is YYNGEE in the germline V gene. The CDR3 sequence is 18 residues long. CDR3 DNA sequence: TGTGCCAGCAGCCCCCGCAGATCTGGGACTAGCGGCACCGGGGAGCTGTTTTTT. Translation gives CASSPRRSGTSGTGELFF.

Only one count was recorded for this clone. The junction departs from germline at one end; a sequencing error may be responsible. The DNA of the CDR3 is TGTGCCAGCAGTTTCTTCCCCCCGCGCGGGAGGGCCTCCCACGAGCAGTACTTC. It encodes CASSFFPPRGRASHEQYF. The V and J genes are TRBV27 and TRBJ2-7; 9 bases agree with TRBD2. This CDR3 region has 18 residues. CDR1 is MNHEY, CDR2 SMNVEV, per germline (reference sequence).

This clone showed up just once. This rearrangement joins TRBV29-1 to TRBJ1-2; no clear D gene. The germline V gene encodes CDR1 SQVTM and CDR2 ANQGSEA. V lost 6 bases and J 0 bases, leaving 8 bases between the germline ends. This CDR3 has 12 amino acids. Here the CDR3 DNA reads TGCAGCGTCCAGAGACCTAACTATGGCTACACCTTC. This translates into CSVQRPNYGYTF.

CDR3 in amino acids: CACSGGGVYEQYF. Here the CDR3 DNA reads TGTGCCTGCTCTGGGGGGGGAGTGTACGAGCAGTACTTC. V and J are TRBV7-2 and TRBJ2-7, with 7 positions matching TRBD2. CDR1 is SGHTA and CDR2 is FQGNSA in the germline V gene. V shed 11 bases and J 4 bases; nucleotides not matched to a gene: 11. The CDR3 runs to 13 residues.

The V and J genes are TRBV9 and TRBJ1-5, with D tentatively TRBD1 (5 bases). Germline V gene data show CDR1 as SGDLS and CDR2 as YYNGEE. Trimming stripped 4 bases from V and 7 bases from J, with 12 bases between. The CDR3 runs to 13 residues. This chain's CDR3 is CASSSGDTQPQHF. The CDR3 DNA sequence: TGTGCCAGCAGCTCGGGGGATACCCAGCCCCAGCATTTT.

This chain connects TRBV4-1 to TRBJ2-7; possible D gene TRBD1, 6 bases. Per germline, CDR1 MGHRA and CDR2 YSYEKL. Trimming left V 4 bases short and J 1 base short, with 8 bases between. This CDR3 is 13 amino acids long. This CDR3 reads CASSPGQSYEQYF. In nucleotides, the CDR3 is TGCGCCAGCAGCCCTGGACAGTCCTACGAGCAGTACTTC.

The chain links TRBV4-1 to TRBJ2-7, with 7 bases identical to TRBD1. This CDR3 has 15 amino acids. The germline gives CDR1 MGHRA, CDR2 YSYEKL. V trimming: 4 bases; J trimming: 3 bases; junction bases outside the gene matches: 9. The DNA of the CDR3 is TGCGCCAGCAGCCGAGGGACAGCCGGATACTACGAGCAGTACTTC. Its protein product is CASSRGTAGYYEQYF.

The chain employs TRBV6-6 and TRBJ2-3; D uncertain. Trimming shortened V by 6 bases and J by 4 bases, and 14 bases separated the two germline ends. Germline CDR1 is MNHNY and CDR2 is SVGAGI (reference sequence). This CDR3 is 14 amino acids long. The CDR3: CASSPAPAADTQYF. CDR3 DNA: TGTGCCAGCAGCCCCGCCCCAGCCGCAGATACGCAGTATTTT.

V and J are TRBV6-5 and TRBJ2-5; D is ambiguous. The V end lost 5 bases, the J end lost 4 bases, and 14 bases lay between the germline ends. The CDR3 sequence is 14 residues long. Germline V gene sequence: CDR1 MNHEY, CDR2 SVGAGI. The CDR3 coding sequence is TGTGCCAGCAGTCCAATAGAGGTCCCAGAGACCCAGTACTTC. As protein: CASSPIEVPETQYF.

The V gene is TRBV19, the J gene TRBJ1-1, with 7 bases lining up with TRBD1. V lost 5 bases, J lost 0 bases, and 3 bases stayed unmatched. The CDR3 runs to 14 residues. CDR1 is LNHDA, CDR2 SQIVND, per germline (reference sequence). The CDR3 coding sequence is TGTGCCAGTAGTCCGGGACAGTTGAACACTGAAGCTTTCTTT. Its translation: CASSPGQLNTEAFF.

This clone has just one count. The rearrangement links TRBV5-1 to TRBJ2-2; 13 nucleotides match TRBD2. The CDR3 is made up of 17 amino acids. V shed 2 bases, J shed 1 base, and the junction held 2 bases outside the gene matches. From germline, CDR1 is SGHRS and CDR2 YFSETQ. For the CDR3, the DNA is TGCGCCAGCAGCTTACTAGCGGGAGGGCTGAACACCGGGGAGCTGTTTTTT. Amino acid sequence: CASSLLAGGLNTGELFF. The full variable domain, with the rest looked up from reference TRBV5-1 and TRBJ2-2, is KAGVTQTPRYLIKTRGQQVTLSCSPISGHRSVSWYQQTPGQGLQFLFEYFSETQRNKGNFPGRFSGRQFSNSRSEMNVSTLELGDSALYLCASSLLAGGLNTGELFFGEGSRLTVL.

The chain links TRBV5-1 to TRBJ2-2; TRBD2 matches at 8 bases. With 3 bases clipped from V and 6 bases from J, the junction kept 16 bases outside the gene matches. The CDR3 is made up of 18 amino acids. Germline values: CDR1 SGHRS, CDR2 YFSETQ. CDR3 in amino acids: CASSYTLAGRMYPGELFF. Here the CDR3 DNA reads TGCGCCAGCAGCTATACCCTAGCGGGCCGGATGTATCCCGGGGAGCTGTTTTTT.

DNA of the CDR3: TGTGCCAGCAGCATCCTCCAGGGGCGGGAGCTGTTTTTT. This encodes CASSILQGRELFF. J is TRBJ2-2 and V is TRBV7-3, with D maybe TRBD1 (6 bases). Germline V gene lookup returns CDR1 SGHTA and CDR2 FQGTGA. The V end lost 5 bases, the J end lost 9 bases, and 13 bases lay between the germline ends. The CDR3 is 13 amino acids.

V and J are TRBV7-2 and TRBJ2-7; the match to TRBD1 covers 7 bases. Trimming at V came to 1 base and at J to 1 base, leaving 1 base not matched to a gene. The CDR3 has 14 residues. Germline lookup yields CDR1 SGHTA and CDR2 FQGNSA. DNA for the CDR3: TGTGCCAGCAGCTTAGAACAGGGGTCCTACGAGCAGTACTTC. Amino acid sequence: CASSLEQGSYEQYF. Filled out from reference TRBV7-2 and TRBJ2-7, the complete variable domain reads GAGVSQSPSNKVTEKGKDVELRCDPISGHTALYWYRQSLGQGLEFLIYFQGNSAPDKSGLPSDRFSAERTGGSVSTLTIQRTQQEDSAVYLCASSLEQGSYEQYFGPGTRLTVT.

The chain uses TRBV10-3 and TRBJ2-7; TRBD1 matches at 9 bases. This CDR3 contains 14 residues. Germline CDR1 ENHRY, CDR2 SYGVKD. The V segment lost 7 bases and the J segment 7 bases; nucleotides outside the gene matches: 11. The CDR3 is CAINPTGGGREQYF. The CDR3 DNA follows: TGTGCCATCAACCCGACAGGGGGAGGACGGGAGCAGTACTTC.

The rearrangement uses TRBV4-1 and TRBJ2-5; 10 bases are a match to TRBD1. Looked up from germline, CDR1 is MGHRA and CDR2 is YSYEKL. With 6 bases clipped from V and 3 bases from J, the junction kept 7 bases outside the gene matches. The CDR3 is 15 residues long. CDR3 in DNA: TGCGCCAGCAGATCCGAGACAGGGGGCAAAGAGACCCAGTACTTC. Amino acids: CASRSETGGKETQYF.

V is TRBV7-9 and J is TRBJ2-5; a weak D match, TRBD2 (5 bases). V was clipped by 6 bases and J by 0 bases, with 11 bases between them. Germline loops: CDR1 SEHNR, CDR2 FQNEAQ (reference sequence). The CDR3 totals 14 residues. The CDR3 loop is CASSLTGNQETQYF. The CDR3 nucleotides read TGTGCCAGCAGTCTCACGGGGAACCAAGAGACCCAGTACTTC.

This clone was counted once. The gene calls are TRBV9 and TRBJ2-5, with D hard to call. CDR3 length: 16 amino acids. With 3 bases removed from V and 0 bases from J, the gap between germline ends came to 15 bases. Germline V lookup: CDR1 SGDLS, CDR2 YYNGEE. The CDR3 region has the DNA TGTGCCAGCAGCGCGAGCTTATTAGCAGACCAAGAGACCCAGTACTTC. Translating it yields CASSASLLADQETQYF.

The DNA for the CDR3 is TGTGCCAGTAGTATATCGGGATCTGGAAACACCATATATTTT. Its protein product is CASSISGSGNTIYF. The chain combines TRBV19 with TRBJ1-3; D call uncertain. This CDR3 is 14 amino acids long. CDR1 is LNHDA and CDR2 is SQIVND in the germline V gene (reference sequence). V was pared by 2 bases and J by 1 base, with 6 bases between. The full variable domain, completed using reference TRBV19 and TRBJ1-3, is DGGITQSPKYLFRKEGQNVTLSCEQNLNHDAMYWYRQDPGQGLRLIYYSQIVNDFQKGDIAEGYSVSREKKESFPLTVTSAQKNPTAFYLCASSISGSGNTIYFGEGSWLTVV.

The rearrangement links TRBV7-2 to TRBJ1-5; possible D gene TRBD1, 5 bases. This CDR3 region has 15 residues. Trimming took off 1 base at V and 7 bases at J, with 14 bases between the two ends. Germline loops: CDR1 SGHTA, CDR2 FQGNSA. The DNA for the CDR3 is TGTGCCAGCAGCTTAGGGGGGGGTAGTTTGCAGCCCCAGCATTTT. This translates into CASSLGGGSLQPQHF.